This T cell receptor (beta chain) was obtained from a study of cytomegalovirus exposure and HLA in healthy donors. Whole-study findings and limits: Data from an earlier analysis indicated that most TCR beta V segments were productive either about 90% or about 30% of the time. A missense variant in DCLRE1C was later tied to TCR beta V- and J-gene trimming.

The PCR made use of 60 Vbeta and 13 Jbeta primers. The assay was immunoSEQ multiplex PCR, and TCRdb's table has in-frame clones only and misses some. The table shows roughly 190,000 clones, with 79% occurring only once. For this clone: What it binds is unknown.

V lost 4 bases and J 3 bases, leaving 13 bases between the germline ends. Germline CDR1 LNHDA, CDR2 SQIVND (reference sequence). This CDR3 is 15 amino acids long. The rearrangement links TRBV19 to TRBJ1-5; D call uncertain. The sequence came from a girl aged 10 to 17 in good health and CMV-seropositive. Sequencing was performed on PBMCs. The CDR3 protein is CASSTLGRFNQPQHF. CDR3 coding DNA: TGTGCCAGTAGTACCCTCGGGAGGTTCAATCAGCCCCAGCATTTT.